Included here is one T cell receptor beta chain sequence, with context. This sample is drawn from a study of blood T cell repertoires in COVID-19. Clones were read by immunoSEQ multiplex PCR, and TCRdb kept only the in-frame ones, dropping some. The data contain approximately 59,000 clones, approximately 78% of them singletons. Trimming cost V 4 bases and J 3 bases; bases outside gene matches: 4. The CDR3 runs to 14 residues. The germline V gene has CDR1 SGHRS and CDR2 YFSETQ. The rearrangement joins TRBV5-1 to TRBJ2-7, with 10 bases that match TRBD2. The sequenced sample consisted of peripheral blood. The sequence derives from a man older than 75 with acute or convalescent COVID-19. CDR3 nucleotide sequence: TGCGCCAGCAGCCAGGCTAGCGGGAGCTACGAGCAGTACTTC. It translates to CASSQASGSYEQYF.